The next 7 T cell receptor beta chains were all read from a single sample in a study of blood T cell repertoires in COVID-19. Measured with immunoSEQ multiplex PCR; TCRdb has only the in-frame clones, and not every one. The repertoire consists of about 70,000 clones, with roughly 89% occurring once and the leading ten covering approximately 1.5%. Material for sequencing was peripheral blood. These TCRs come from a man in his 60s with acute or convalescent COVID-19.

CDR3 in amino acids: CASSLGQGPSYEQYF. CDR3 DNA sequence: TGTGCCAGCAGCTTGGGGCAGGGTCCCTCCTACGAGCAGTACTTC. J is TRBJ2-7 and V is TRBV5-6, with D maybe TRBD1 (5 bases). Germline V gene sequence: CDR1 SGHDT, CDR2 YYEEEE. CDR3 length: 15 residues. The V gene lost 0 bases and the J gene lost 0 bases, with 10 bases spanning the gap.

The rearrangement links TRBV2 to TRBJ1-1; D call uncertain. Germline assignment: CDR1 SNHLY and CDR2 FYNNEI. There are 12 residues in the CDR3. Trimming took 3 bases from V and 7 from J, leaving 9 bases between them. CDR3 loop: CASSDVRLEAFF. The CDR3 DNA follows: TGTGCCAGCAGTGACGTGAGACTTGAAGCTTTCTTT.

In its sample, this clone was seen once. This chain uses TRBV11-2 with TRBJ1-6, with D possibly matching TRBD1 (5 bases). The CDR3 covers 15 residues. The V end lost 1 base, the J end lost 5 bases, and 9 bases lay between the germline ends. CDR1 and CDR2 (germline): SGHAT, FQNNGV. CDR3 region: CASSLGGGNNSPLHF. In DNA form, the CDR3 reads TGTGCCAGCAGCTTAGGGGGGGGGAATAATTCACCCCTCCACTTT.

The chain links TRBV6-1 to TRBJ1-2; TRBD1 is a possible D gene (6 bases). The CDR3 loop spans 14 amino acids. Germline V CDR1 and CDR2: MNHNS, SASEGT. Trimming left V 3 bases short and J 2 bases short, with 10 bases between. The CDR3 DNA is TGTGCCAGCAGTGACGGGACACGGAACTATGGCTACACCTTC. The encoded protein is CASSDGTRNYGYTF.

The chain combines TRBV6-6 with TRBJ1-2; TRBD1 might be the D (6 bases). V was shortened by 5 bases and J by 3 bases, with 13 bases between the two germline ends. This CDR3 has 14 residues. Germline CDR1 is MNHNY and CDR2 is SVGAGI (reference sequence). CDR3 sequence: CASSRTGFDYGYTF. The CDR3 coding sequence is TGTGCCAGCAGTAGAACAGGGTTTGACTATGGCTACACCTTC.

CDR3 DNA: TGCAGCGTTGATTCCGGGTACGGTAATGAGCAGTTCTTC. Translation gives CSVDSGYGNEQFF. The rearrangement links TRBV29-1 to TRBJ2-1; D ambiguous. The V end was cut by 3 bases, the J end by 7 bases, with 13 bases between. CDR1 is SQVTM and CDR2 is ANQGSEA in the germline V gene. There are 13 residues in the CDR3.

This clone was seen a single time. The J gene is TRBJ2-3, the V gene TRBV4-1; a possible D gene is TRBD2 (5 bases). Germline V gives CDR1 MGHRA, CDR2 YSYEKL. V dropped 10 bases and J dropped 4 bases, with 18 bases sitting between them. This CDR3 has 14 residues. The CDR3 sequence: CATAGPRDSDTQYF. CDR3 DNA sequence: TGCGCCACCGCGGGCCCTCGGGATTCAGATACGCAGTATTTT.